The 29 T cell receptor beta chains in this list originate from one sample, sequenced in a study of CD8+ T cells in alopecia areata. RNA was extracted and reverse transcribed into cDNA as the sequencing template. Using immunoSEQ multiplex PCR, the repertoire was profiled, and TCRdb retains in-frame clones only, with some absent. The sample contains about 110,000 clones, none of them singletons. Sequencing was done on a sample of lesional skin. The receptor source for this set is a C3H/HeJ mouse with alopecia areata. Mouse strain MHC haplotype: H2-k.

In this sample, this clone turned up many times. Gene names follow the mouse nomenclature. The CDR3 end is not reached by the read, which stops 4 residues before it; the germline J gene fills it in. This sequence joins TRBV13-3 and TRBJ2-2, with TRBD1 matching 7 bases. Germline assignment: CDR1 NNHDY and CDR2 SYVADS. The J segment lost 6 bases and the V segment lost 3 bases, leaving 2 bases of the junction unmatched. The CDR3 is 13 amino acids. The CDR3 loop is CASSATGAGQLYF. The part of the CDR3 DNA that was read is TGTGCCAGCAGTGCAACAGGGGCCGGG.

In regard to this clone: Genes here carry mouse names. The read ends 4 residues shy of where the CDR3 ends; the end is completed using the germline J gene. The chain is built from TRBV13-3 and TRBJ2-5, with TRBD1 matching 9 bases. Germline CDR1 is NNHDY and CDR2 is SYVADS. The CDR3 runs to 15 residues. The junction had 6 bases not matched to a gene; V was cut back by 5 bases and J by 2 bases. The CDR3 DNA, read in part, is TGTGCCAGCAGCCCCGGGACAGGGATCCAAGAC. It encodes CASSPGTGIQD. The whole CDR3 sequence is CASSPGTGIQDTQYF.

About this clone: Gene labels here are mouse ones. The read halts 4 residues ahead of the CDR3 end, with the missing end drawn from the germline J gene. The V and J genes are TRBV1 and TRBJ2-1, with D possibly being TRBD1 (6 bases). V gave up 3 bases and J gave up 0 bases, with 9 bases separating them. CDR1 and CDR2 from the germline V gene are NSQYPW and LRSPGD (reference sequence). The CDR3 sequence is 15 residues long. CDR3 amino acids: CTCSANRDNYAEQFF. The DNA read from the CDR3 is TGCACCTGCAGTGCTAACAGGGATAACTATGCT.

This clone appeared a few times. Genes and germline come from the mouse. The CDR3 extends 4 residues past the end of the read, so its final part is completed from the germline J gene. V is TRBV1 and J is TRBJ2-7; TRBD1 agrees at 10 bases. The CDR3 is 15 residues long. Trimming removed 1 base from V and 2 bases from J; junction bases left unmatched: 2. Germline CDR1 reads NSQYPW; CDR2 reads LRSPGD (reference sequence). CDR3 sequence reads: CTCSAVDRGPYEQYF. The sequenced CDR3 bases are TGCACCTGCAGTGCAGTCGACAGGGGGCCCTAT.

A few counts support this clone. The genes and germline here are from mouse. The read gets to within 4 residues of the CDR3 end, and the germline J gene fills in the rest. V is TRBV5 and J is TRBJ1-4, with TRBD1 as a possible D gene (5 bases). The germline CDR1 and CDR2 sequences are LGHNA and YNLKQL (reference sequence). This CDR3 is 14 amino acids long. The V end was cut by 1 base, the J end by 3 bases, with 6 bases between. Incomplete CDR3 DNA: TGTGCCAGCAGCCAAGGGACAACCAACGAA. It specifies CASSQGTTNE. The whole CDR3 sequence reads CASSQGTTNERLFF.

A remark on this clone: Gene names are mouse gene names. With the read ending 4 residues before the CDR3 end, the germline J gene is used to fill in that end. The V call is TRBV13-1, the J call TRBJ2-5; 10 bases are a match to TRBD1. Germline values: CDR1 NSHNY, CDR2 SYGAGN. The CDR3 extends over 14 amino acids. The CDR3 DNA, read in part, is TGTGCCAGCAGTGATAGGGGACAGGGGGAC. This translates into CASSDRGQGD. The CDR3 in full is CASSDRGQGDTQYF.

With respect to this clone: The gene names here belong to mouse. With the read ending 4 residues before the CDR3 end, the germline J gene is used to fill in that end. The chain recombines TRBV31 with TRBJ2-3, with a weak D call TRBD2 (6 bases). This CDR3 contains 15 residues. The ends were cut back, 0 bases at V and 2 bases at J, with 12 bases in the middle. Germline V gene sequence: CDR1 GKSSPN, CDR2 SITVG. The part of the CDR3 DNA that was read is TGTGCCTGGAGTCTAGTCTGGGGCTTTGCAGAA. It encodes CAWSLVWGFAE. The full CDR3 is CAWSLVWGFAETLYF.

As to this clone: Gene names are the mouse ones. The CDR3 is cut off 4 residues early in the read; its end comes from the germline J gene. The chain couples TRBV1 to TRBJ2-7; 7 bases are shared with TRBD1. This CDR3 has 14 amino acids. The germline gives CDR1 NSQYPW, CDR2 LRSPGD (reference sequence). V was pared by 2 bases and J by 2 bases, with 3 bases of the junction left unmatched. The CDR3 is CTCSAQTGPYEQYF. The sequenced CDR3 bases are TGCACCTGCAGTGCACAGACAGGGCCCTAT. The variable domain in full, with the rest retrieved from reference TRBV1 and TRBJ2-7, is VTLLEQNPRWRLVPRGQAVNLRCILKNSQYPWMSWYQQDLQKQLQWLFTLRSPGDKEVKSLPGADYLATRVTDTELRLQVANMSQGRTLYCTCSAQTGPYEQYFGPGTRLTVL.

Regarding this clone: Genes and germline come from the mouse. The sequence runs out 4 residues before the end of the CDR3; the remainder is reconstructed from the germline J gene. The rearrangement joins TRBV13-2 to TRBJ2-1, with 9 bases that match TRBD2. Germline V gene sequence: CDR1 NNHNN, CDR2 SYGAGS (reference sequence). V shed 5 bases and J 1 base; nucleotides not matched to a gene: 4. This CDR3 has 15 amino acids. CDR3 residues: CASGAGGGNYAEQFF. The covered CDR3 bases are TGTGCCAGCGGCGCTGGGGGGGGCAACTATGCT.

In the case of this clone: Each gene name is a mouse one. The read halts 4 residues ahead of the CDR3 end, with the missing end drawn from the germline J gene. The genes are TRBV17 and TRBJ2-5, with 10 nucleotides matching TRBD2. The CDR3 length is 14 residues. The germline V gene has CDR1 MNHDT and CDR2 YYDKIL. The CDR3 bases that were read are TGTGCTAGCAGTAGCTGGGGGGGCGCGGAC. Residues: CASSSWGGAD. Given in full, the CDR3 is CASSSWGGADTQYF.

Concerning this clone: Gene names refer to mouse genes. The CDR3 here is CASSRSANTGQLYF. The CDR3 bases that were read are TGTGCCAGCAGTCGTTCTGCAAACACCGGG. J is TRBJ2-2 and V is TRBV19, with D unclear. With the read ending 4 residues before the CDR3 end, the germline J gene is used to fill in that end. This CDR3 has 14 residues. Between the trimmed V and J ends, which lost 4 bases and 0 bases, there was a span of 7 bases. Germline V gene sequence: CDR1 FNHDT, CDR2 SITEND (reference sequence). The whole variable domain, remainder taken from reference TRBV19 and TRBJ2-2, is GGIITQTPKFLIGQEGQKLTLKCQQNFNHDTMYWYRQDSGKGLRLIYYSITENDLQKGDLSEGYDASREKKSSFSLTVTSAQKNEMAVFLCASSRSANTGQLYFGEGSKLTVL.

In the case of this clone: Genes and germline are mouse. CDR3 bases read: TGCACCTGGGGGACAGGGAACACCGGG. This codes for CTWGTGNTG. The CDR3 as a whole reads CTWGTGNTGQLYF. V gene TRBV1 combines with J gene TRBJ2-2, with 9 bases lining up with TRBD1. The CDR3 extends 4 residues past the end of the read, so its final part is completed from the germline J gene. The CDR3 extends over 13 amino acids. Trimming cost V 9 bases and J 2 bases; bases outside gene matches: 1. Germline V gives CDR1 NSQYPW, CDR2 LRSPGD (reference sequence).

In its sample, this clone was seen a few times. Mouse gene names apply. The CDR3 is cut off 4 residues early in the read; its end comes from the germline J gene. The V call is TRBV13-1, the J call TRBJ1-4, with D possibly TRBD1 on 6 matching bases. CDR3 size: 13 residues. V lost 5 bases to trimming and J lost 4 bases, with 9 bases between them. Germline CDR1 reads NSHNY; CDR2 reads SYGAGN. The CDR3 is CASRGHLNERLFF. The covered CDR3 bases are TGTGCCAGCAGGGGACATCTCAACGAA.

About this clone: Mouse gene names apply. Read data end 4 residues before the CDR3 end; the end is taken from the germline J gene. The rearrangement links TRBV13-3 to TRBJ2-2, with D tentatively TRBD1 (6 bases). The CDR3 contains 15 residues. V dropped 4 bases and J dropped 1 base, with 11 bases sitting between them. Germline lookup yields CDR1 NNHDY and CDR2 SYVADS. The sequenced CDR3 bases are TGTGCCAGCAGTCGAGCCAGGGGAAACACCGGG. Protein: CASSRARGNTG. The full CDR3 sequence reads CASSRARGNTGQLYF.

To note about this clone: TCRdb's protein sequence differs at residue 12 from the translated DNA; the protein presented here follows the DNA. The listed genes are named as in mouse. The read ends 3 residues shy of where the CDR3 ends; the end is completed using the germline J gene. V gene TRBV19 combines with J gene TRBJ1-3; a weak D match, TRBD1 (6 bases). This CDR3 region has 15 residues. V dropped 1 base and J dropped 2 bases, with 10 bases sitting between them. Germline-derived CDR1 and CDR2 are FNHDT and SITEND (reference sequence). The covered CDR3 bases are TGTGCCAGCAGTATAAGGGGGGCGACTGGAAATACG. Protein product: CASSIRGATGNT. The complete CDR3 sequence is CASSIRGATGNTLYF.

The sample holds a few counts of this clone. The listed TCRdb protein conflicts with the DNA translation at residue 13, and the protein shown is translated directly from the DNA. Mouse gene names apply. The sequence runs out 3 residues before the end of the CDR3; the remainder is reconstructed from the germline J gene. V is TRBV13-3 and J is TRBJ1-3; D not resolved. Trimming pared 3 bases from V and 0 bases from J, leaving 13 bases between. The CDR3 covers 16 residues. The germline V gene encodes CDR1 NNHDY and CDR2 SYVADS. The part of the CDR3 DNA that was read is TGTGCCAGCAGTGGGCAGACATCATATTCTGGAAATACG. It is translated as CASSGQTSYSGNT. The entire CDR3 sequence reads CASSGQTSYSGNTLYF.

Notes on this clone: The gene names here belong to mouse. Coverage ceases 4 residues before the CDR3 finishes, and the germline J gene fills in the end. The V gene is TRBV19, the J gene TRBJ1-2, with 9 bases matching TRBD1. V lost 5 bases and J lost 2; bases outside the gene matches: 4. Germline CDR1 reads FNHDT; CDR2 reads SITEND (reference sequence). The CDR3 runs 14 residues. The CDR3 is CASRRTGGNSDYTF. CDR3 DNA (partial): TGTGCCAGCAGGAGAACAGGGGGCAACTCC.

Note on this clone: The genes and germline here are from mouse. The read ends 4 residues shy of where the CDR3 ends; the end is completed using the germline J gene. The rearrangement links TRBV13-3 to TRBJ2-3, with 8 bases aligning to TRBD1. Germline lookup yields CDR1 NNHDY and CDR2 SYVADS. CDR3 size: 15 residues. V shed 5 bases and J 1 base; nucleotides not matched to a gene: 6. This CDR3 is CASSSDRGGAETLYF. The covered CDR3 bases are TGTGCCAGCAGCTCCGACAGGGGAGGTGCAGAA.

This clone was counted many times. The genes are named according to mouse. Read coverage stops 4 residues before the CDR3 terminus; the germline J gene supplies the remainder. The chain is built from TRBV13-3 and TRBJ2-2; TRBD2 matches 7 bases. The CDR3 sequence is 16 residues long. With V trimmed by 0 bases and J by 1 base, 3 bases remained unmatched. Germline CDR1 is NNHDY and CDR2 is SYVADS. This chain's CDR3 is CASSDAMGGNTGQLYF. The CDR3 bases that were read are TGTGCCAGCAGTGATGCAATGGGGGGAAACACCGGG.

Notes on this clone: Gene names are the mouse ones. The read ends 4 residues before the CDR3 terminus; that terminus is restored from the germline J gene. The chain carries TRBV19 and TRBJ2-5; 7 nucleotides line up with TRBD1. Germline loops: CDR1 FNHDT, CDR2 SITEND (reference sequence). The CDR3 runs to 13 residues. The DNA read from the CDR3 is TGTGCCAGCAGTATCAGGGGGAGAGAC. Translated: CASSIRGRD. The CDR3 reads in full as CASSIRGRDTQYF.

This clone was counted only a few times. The genes are named according to mouse. The read ends 4 residues before the CDR3 terminus; that terminus is restored from the germline J gene. The V and J genes are TRBV1 and TRBJ2-5, with D possibly matching TRBD1 (5 bases). This CDR3 is 15 amino acids long. Germline values: CDR1 NSQYPW, CDR2 LRSPGD (reference sequence). The CDR3 here is CTCSADPGKEDTQYF. Partial CDR3 DNA: TGCACCTGCAGTGCAGATCCAGGGAAGGAAGAC.

This clone was counted a few times. All gene names here are mouse names. The sequenced part of the CDR3 DNA is TGTGCCAGCAGTGCCTGGACAGAGAACTATGCT. Amino acids: CASSAWTENYA. The whole CDR3 reads CASSAWTENYAEQFF. The chain employs TRBV13-3 and TRBJ2-1; weak D call: TRBD1 (6 bases). The read terminates 4 residues ahead of where the CDR3 ends, so the germline J gene completes it. Looked up from germline, CDR1 is NNHDY and CDR2 is SYVADS. Deletions cut 3 bases from V and 1 base from J, with 11 bases between. The CDR3 covers 15 residues.

Note on this clone: Each gene name is a mouse one. The sequenced fragment ends 4 residues before the CDR3 boundary, so the rest is inferred from the germline J gene. The genes are TRBV17 and TRBJ1-2; D is uncertain. Germline V CDR1 and CDR2: MNHDT, YYDKIL. The CDR3 is 10 amino acids. CDR3 region: CASSLPDYTF. The sequenced CDR3 bases are TGTGCTAGCAGTCTCCCC.

This clone was counted only a few times. The gene names given are mouse names. The read terminates 4 residues ahead of where the CDR3 ends, so the germline J gene completes it. This chain joins TRBV12-1 and TRBJ1-4; TRBD1 agrees at 9 bases. From germline, CDR1 is SGHSN and CDR2 HYEKVE. J gave up 3 bases and V 3 bases, and 1 base lay outside the gene matches. The CDR3 contains 14 residues. CDR3 residues: CASSWTGANERLFF. Partial CDR3 DNA: TGTGCCAGCTCTTGGACAGGGGCCAACGAA.

This clone appeared a few times. The gene names here belong to mouse. The read ends 4 residues before the CDR3 terminus; that terminus is restored from the germline J gene. V and J are TRBV1 and TRBJ2-1; TRBD2 agrees at 10 bases. CDR1 is NSQYPW, CDR2 LRSPGD, per germline (reference sequence). The CDR3 consists of 17 residues. Trimming cost V 0 bases and J 2 bases; bases outside gene matches: 4. The sequenced part of the CDR3 DNA is TGCACCTGCAGTGCAGATCCTGGGGGGGCGGACTATGCT. The encoded protein is CTCSADPGGADYA. The entire CDR3 reads CTCSADPGGADYAEQFF.

This clone was observed a handful of times. Genes here carry mouse names. Read data end 4 residues before the CDR3 end; the end is taken from the germline J gene. Additional DNA sequences in this sample encode the identical CDR3. The chain recombines TRBV13-3 with TRBJ2-5; perhaps TRBD1 as D (6 bases). The germline CDR1 and CDR2 sequences are NNHDY and SYVADS. Trimming removed 5 bases at V and 0 bases at J, with 13 bases between. The CDR3 runs 15 residues. CDR3 bases read: TGTGCCAGCAGCCCCACAGGGATTAACCAAGAC. It yields the protein CASSPTGINQD. The entire CDR3 is CASSPTGINQDTQYF.

This clone was observed at least ten times. Gene names denote mouse genes. The read terminates 4 residues ahead of where the CDR3 ends, so the germline J gene completes it. The chain recombines TRBV1 with TRBJ2-1; a weak D match, TRBD1 (6 bases). The CDR3 consists of 15 residues. Looked up from germline, CDR1 is NSQYPW and CDR2 is LRSPGD (reference sequence). Trimming cost V 3 bases and J 3 bases, with 12 bases left between them. CDR3 amino acids: CTCSAVRDTYAEQFF. The sequenced CDR3 bases are TGCACCTGCAGTGCGGTCCGGGACACCTATGCT.

This clone occurred a few times. All gene names here are mouse names. This CDR3 reads CASSDLGTTNTGQLYF. Incomplete CDR3 DNA: TGTGCCAGCAGTGATCTCGGGACAACAAACACCGGG. The rearrangement uses TRBV13-3 and TRBJ2-2, with D possibly matching TRBD1 (6 bases). The read ends 4 residues before the CDR3 terminus; that terminus is restored from the germline J gene. The CDR3 loop spans 16 amino acids. In germline, CDR1 is NNHDY, CDR2 SYVADS. Trimming took off 1 base at V and 0 bases at J, with 10 bases between the two ends.

In the case of this clone: Germline and genes here are mouse. The observed sequence ends 4 residues before the CDR3 terminus, with the missing tail filled in from the germline J gene. The V and J genes are TRBV17 and TRBJ2-7, with TRBD2 matching 9 bases. Germline V gives CDR1 MNHDT, CDR2 YYDKIL. The CDR3 loop spans 14 amino acids. The chain's CDR3 is CASSRSWGGYEQYF. The CDR3 bases that were read are TGTGCTAGCAGTAGATCCTGGGGGGGGTAT.